This section outlines one TCR beta chain sequence together with its context. This sample was taken from a study of cytomegalovirus exposure and HLA in healthy donors. Germline V lookup: CDR1 SQVTM, CDR2 ANQGSEA. V lost 5 bases and J 6 bases, leaving 15 bases between the germline ends. This CDR3 spans 13 amino acids. It was with 60 Vbeta and 13 Jbeta primers that the PCR ran. The protocol was immunoSEQ multiplex PCR, while the TCRdb copy is restricted to in-frame clones and leaves out a portion. The sample records over 150,000 clones, 65% to 90% being singletons. This sequence originates from a human donor in good health. This chain uses TRBV29-1 with TRBJ2-3; D not certain. The sequencing input was PBMCs. CDR3 region: CSVSISNLDTQYF. The CDR3 coding sequence is TGCAGCGTTTCTATAAGTAATCTGGATACGCAGTATTTT.